Following are 28 T cell receptor beta chains from one sample sequenced in a study of T cell changes during pregnancy in multiple sclerosis. Clones were read by immunoSEQ multiplex PCR, and TCRdb kept only the in-frame ones, dropping some. The sample has some 89,000 clones, about 94% seen once. Sequencing was performed on peripheral blood, taken in the third trimester of pregnancy. These receptors were obtained from a female donor with multiple sclerosis, enrolled in a pregnancy study.

This chain uses TRBV7-9 with TRBJ2-1; D remains ambiguous. There are 14 residues in the CDR3. The V gene's germline CDR1 is SEHNR and CDR2 FQNEAQ (reference sequence). V lost 5 bases to trimming and J lost 1 base, with 9 bases between them. The CDR3 here is CASSPDNSYNEQFF. The CDR3 nucleotides read TGTGCCAGCAGCCCTGACAATTCCTACAATGAGCAGTTCTTC. The variable domain in full, with the rest retrieved from reference TRBV7-9 and TRBJ2-1, is DTGVSQNPRHKITKRGQNVTFRCDPISEHNRLYWYRQTLGQGPEFLTYFQNEAQLEKSRLLSDRFSAERPKGSFSTLEIQRTEQGDSAMYLCASSPDNSYNEQFFGPGTRLTVL.

The chain combines TRBV6-5 with TRBJ1-1; D not certain. This CDR3 spans 13 amino acids. V shed 2 bases and J shed 11 bases, with 15 bases lying between them. Germline CDR1 is MNHEY and CDR2 is SVGAGI. CDR3 DNA: TGTGCCAGCAGTTACGAATCGAGCCGTCGGGCTTTCTTT. Protein product: CASSYESSRRAFF.

This sequence joins TRBV5-6 and TRBJ2-2, with D possibly TRBD2 on 6 matching bases. CDR1 SGHDT and CDR2 YYEEEE come from the germline V gene. V dropped 4 bases and J dropped 5 bases, with 18 bases sitting between them. The CDR3 contains 16 residues. This CDR3 is CASSPGGGTRTGELFF. In DNA form, the CDR3 reads TGTGCCAGCAGCCCGGGCGGAGGGACTCGGACCGGGGAGCTGTTTTTT.

This clone was found once. This chain joins TRBV15 and TRBJ1-4, with D unresolved. The CDR3 is 15 residues long. Trimming stripped 0 bases from V and 8 bases from J, with 13 bases between. The germline V gene has CDR1 LNHNV and CDR2 YYDKDF (reference sequence). This chain's CDR3 is CATSRDLGSGEKLFF. The CDR3 nucleotides are TGTGCCACCAGCAGAGATTTGGGCAGCGGGGAAAAACTGTTTTTT.

The CDR3 sequence: CATAVDRGGAEQYF. The CDR3, as DNA: TGTGCCACCGCCGTTGACAGGGGTGGGGCCGAGCAGTACTTC. The J gene is TRBJ2-7, the V gene TRBV7-6, with TRBD1 matching over 8 bases. After removal of 10 bases from V and 6 bases from J, the junction contained 14 bases not matched to a gene. There are 14 residues in the CDR3. Per germline, CDR1 SGHVS and CDR2 FNYEAQ.

The rearrangement links TRBV9 to TRBJ1-2; 8 bases match TRBD1. Germline lookup yields CDR1 SGDLS and CDR2 YYNGEE. Trimming took 4 bases from V and 6 from J; bases not matched to a gene: 17. The CDR3 is 17 amino acids. CDR3 sequence: CASSLSRGEGQAHGYTF. Here the CDR3 DNA reads TGTGCCAGCAGCCTAAGTAGAGGAGAGGGACAGGCTCATGGCTACACCTTC.

V usage is TRBV9 and J usage is TRBJ2-3; D is possibly TRBD1 (6 bases). This CDR3 region has 13 residues. Germline CDR1 and CDR2: SGDLS and YYNGEE. V shed 9 bases and J shed 2 bases, with 13 bases lying between them. CDR3 DNA sequence: TGTGCCACCAGTGGGGGCACCACAGATACGCAGTATTTT. It translates to CATSGGTTDTQYF.

The CDR3 protein is CATSLAGGPANNNEQFF. In DNA form, the CDR3 reads TGTGCCACCAGCCTAGCGGGGGGCCCGGCTAACAACAATGAGCAGTTCTTC. The V and J genes are TRBV15 and TRBJ2-1, with 11 bases identical to TRBD2. V shed 5 bases, J shed 5 bases, and the junction held 11 bases outside the gene matches. Germline V gives CDR1 LNHNV, CDR2 YYDKDF (reference sequence). This CDR3 has 17 residues.

The chain employs TRBV7-9 and TRBJ2-2, with TRBD1 as a possible D gene (6 bases). The CDR3 extends over 15 amino acids. Germline V lookup: CDR1 SEHNR, CDR2 FQNEAQ (reference sequence). Deletions cut 4 bases from V and 3 bases from J, with 12 bases between. CDR3 DNA sequence: TGTGCCAGCAGCTACAAACAGGGATACACCGGGGAGCTGTTTTTT. It yields the protein CASSYKQGYTGELFF.

The chain employs TRBV6-5 and TRBJ2-1, with 8 bases aligning to TRBD2. In germline, CDR1 is MNHEY, CDR2 SVGAGI. Losses at the gene ends were 8 bases for V and 4 bases for J; bases not matched to a gene: 7. The CDR3 is 14 amino acids. CDR3 residues: CASWSSGGYNEQFF. The CDR3 region has the DNA TGTGCCAGCTGGTCGAGCGGGGGTTACAATGAGCAGTTCTTC.

The chain is built from TRBV27 and TRBJ2-2, with 13 bases that match TRBD2. Losses at the gene ends were 6 bases for V and 6 bases for J; bases not matched to a gene: 7. The CDR3 consists of 16 residues. Germline values: CDR1 MNHEY, CDR2 SMNVEV (reference sequence). The CDR3 nucleotides read TGTGCCAGCAGCGGGACTAGCGGGGACCTCCCCGGGGAGCTGTTTTTT. It yields the protein CASSGTSGDLPGELFF.

This chain joins TRBV5-6 and TRBJ2-7; TRBD1 is a possible D gene (5 bases). This CDR3 spans 13 amino acids. CDR1 and CDR2 from the germline V gene are SGHDT and YYEEEE. Trimming took 5 bases from V and 4 from J, leaving 13 bases between them. Written as DNA, the CDR3 is TGTGCCAGCAGTTGGAAGGGGTTTTACGAGCAGTACTTC. Its translation is CASSWKGFYEQYF.

The chain carries TRBV7-6 and TRBJ1-2; TRBD1 might be the D (6 bases). Germline V lookup: CDR1 SGHVS, CDR2 FNYEAQ. The V end lost 4 bases, the J end lost 3 bases, and 15 bases lay between the germline ends. This CDR3 region has 15 residues. The CDR3 DNA reads as TGTGCCAGCAGCTATACTCCACAGGGCGACTATGGCTACACCTTC. Translation gives CASSYTPQGDYGYTF.

This clone has a single count. The chain uses TRBV29-1 and TRBJ2-5; D gene uncertain. V was pared by 4 bases and J by 2 bases, with 8 bases between. The CDR3 extends over 12 amino acids. Germline V CDR1 and CDR2: SQVTM, ANQGSEA. For the CDR3, the DNA is TGCAGCGTTGTCAGTTATCAAGAGACCCAGTACTTC. Translated, it gives CSVVSYQETQYF. The full variable domain, in which reference TRBV29-1 and TRBJ2-5 provide the parts outside the CDR3, is SAVISQKPSRDICQRGTSLTIQCQVDSQVTMMFWYRQQPGQSLTLIATANQGSEATYESGFVIDKFPISRPNLTFSTLTVSNMSPEDSSIYLCSVVSYQETQYFGPGTRLLVL.

The chain recombines TRBV30 with TRBJ2-5, with 8 bases lining up with TRBD2. The CDR3 has 13 residues. CDR1 and CDR2 (germline): GTSNPN, SVGIG (reference sequence). J gave up 5 bases and V 6 bases, and 8 bases lay outside the gene matches. This CDR3 is CACLRPGGETQYF. The CDR3 DNA is TGTGCCTGCCTCCGTCCGGGGGGGGAGACCCAGTACTTC.

The chain carries TRBV5-1 and TRBJ2-1, with D hard to call. Trimming left V 0 bases short and J 5 bases short, with 9 bases between. The CDR3 covers 14 residues. From germline, CDR1 is SGHRS and CDR2 YFSETQ. For the CDR3, the DNA is TGCGCCAGCAGCTTGGTGTACAAACACAATGAGCAGTTCTTC. Translated: CASSLVYKHNEQFF. The full variable domain, its missing parts supplied by reference TRBV5-1 and TRBJ2-1, is KAGVTQTPRYLIKTRGQQVTLSCSPISGHRSVSWYQQTPGQGLQFLFEYFSETQRNKGNFPGRFSGRQFSNSRSEMNVSTLELGDSALYLCASSLVYKHNEQFFGPGTRLTVL.

DNA of the CDR3: TGTGCCAGCAGAGCCGGGGGATTTGGCTACACCTTC. Its protein product is CASRAGGFGYTF. The chain is built from TRBV5-4 and TRBJ1-2; D perhaps matches TRBD1 (5 bases). The CDR3 consists of 12 residues. Trimming cost V 5 bases and J 7 bases, with 12 bases left between them. In germline, CDR1 is SGHNT, CDR2 YYREEE (reference sequence).

The J gene is TRBJ2-7, the V gene TRBV7-2; 10 bases match TRBD2. Germline CDR1 SGHTA, CDR2 FQGNSA. V dropped 2 bases and J dropped 4; count of bases not matched to a gene: 5. The CDR3 loop spans 15 amino acids. CDR3 bases: TGTGCCAGCAGCTTAAAAGCGGGGGGGTATTACGAGCAGTACTTC. As protein: CASSLKAGGYYEQYF.

This clone appeared a single time. The chain recombines TRBV11-2 with TRBJ2-5; D is uncertain. Trimming took off 6 bases at V and 5 bases at J, with 10 bases between the two ends. CDR1 SGHAT and CDR2 FQNNGV come from the germline V gene. This CDR3 spans 12 amino acids. In nucleotides, the CDR3 is TGTGCCAGCAGTCTTACCGGTGAGACCCAGTACTTC. It yields the protein CASSLTGETQYF.

This clone showed up just once. The chain links TRBV11-2 to TRBJ2-7; D is perhaps TRBD2 (5 bases). The V end lost 3 bases, the J end lost 2 bases, and 8 bases lay between the germline ends. This CDR3 has 13 residues. CDR1 is SGHAT, CDR2 FQNNGV, per germline. The CDR3 here is CASSLIATYEQYF. Here the CDR3 DNA reads TGTGCCAGCAGCTTGATAGCGACCTACGAGCAGTACTTC.

This chain connects TRBV19 to TRBJ2-5, with TRBD1 matching 7 bases. V gave up 6 bases and J gave up 5 bases; unmatched junction bases: 9. Germline CDR1 LNHDA, CDR2 SQIVND (reference sequence). The CDR3 is 14 residues long. CDR3 sequence: CASSATGSTETQYF. The CDR3 nucleotides are TGTGCCAGTAGCGCGACAGGGAGTACGGAGACCCAGTACTTC. The full variable domain, in which reference TRBV19 and TRBJ2-5 provide the parts outside the CDR3, is DGGITQSPKYLFRKEGQNVTLSCEQNLNHDAMYWYRQDPGQGLRLIYYSQIVNDFQKGDIAEGYSVSREKKESFPLTVTSAQKNPTAFYLCASSATGSTETQYFGPGTRLLVL.

The gene calls are TRBV5-5 and TRBJ2-5; tentative D call: TRBD1 (6 bases). CDR1 is SGHKS, CDR2 YYEKEE, per germline (reference sequence). V was clipped by 0 bases and J by 1 base, with 16 bases between them. The CDR3 is 17 amino acids. The CDR3 loop reads CASSLVGYDRPQETQYF. Written as DNA, the CDR3 is TGTGCCAGCAGCTTGGTCGGTTACGACAGGCCCCAAGAGACCCAGTACTTC.

The J gene is TRBJ1-4, the V gene TRBV15, with 7 bases fitting TRBD1. Trimming took 3 bases from V and 4 from J; bases not matched to a gene: 5. Germline CDR1 reads LNHNV; CDR2 reads YYDKDF (reference sequence). This CDR3 region has 15 residues. The CDR3 is CATSSSRGLNEKLFF. The CDR3 nucleotides are TGTGCCACCAGCAGCAGTAGGGGGCTTAATGAAAAACTGTTTTTT. Drawing the rest from reference TRBV15 and TRBJ1-4, the complete variable domain is DAMVIQNPRYQVTQFGKPVTLSCSQTLNHNVMYWYQQKSSQAPKLLFHYYDKDFNNEADTPDNFQSRRPNTSFCFLDIRSPGLGDTAMYLCATSSSRGLNEKLFFGSGTQLSVL.

The V and J genes are TRBV7-9 and TRBJ2-7, with a weak D call TRBD1 (5 bases). Germline values: CDR1 SEHNR, CDR2 FQNEAQ (reference sequence). CDR3 length: 11 residues. The germline V and J ends were trimmed by 2 bases and 6 bases, with 5 bases remaining between them. As DNA, the CDR3 is TGTGCCAGCAGCTTAAGGGGCGAGCAGTACTTC. This translates into CASSLRGEQYF.

The V call is TRBV19, the J call TRBJ1-1; 8 nucleotides align to TRBD1. The trim removed 6 bases at V and 2 bases at J, leaving 8 bases unmatched. Germline CDR1 and CDR2: LNHDA and SQIVND (reference sequence). CDR3 length: 15 residues. Here the CDR3 DNA reads TGTGCCAGTAGCCTCGACAGGGGACGAAACACTGAAGCTTTCTTT. This translates into CASSLDRGRNTEAFF.

The chain employs TRBV9 and TRBJ1-3; tentatively, D is TRBD1 (5 bases). V lost 0 bases and J 3 bases, leaving 13 bases between the germline ends. CDR3 length: 16 amino acids. Germline V gene data show CDR1 as SGDLS and CDR2 as YYNGEE. CDR3 region: CASSVAVQGGGNTIYF. The CDR3, as DNA: TGTGCCAGCAGCGTAGCGGTCCAGGGCGGTGGAAACACCATATATTTT. Variable domain in full (rest from reference TRBV9 and TRBJ1-3): DSGVTQTPKHLITATGQRVTLRCSPRSGDLSVYWYQQSLDQGLQFLIQYYNGEERAKGNILERFSAQQFPDLHSELNLSSLELGDSALYFCASSVAVQGGGNTIYFGEGSWLTVV.

The CDR3 spells CASSYSGTGGYQPQHF. In DNA form, the CDR3 reads TGTGCCAGCAGTTACTCCGGGACAGGGGGCTATCAGCCCCAGCATTTT. The chain has TRBV6-6 and TRBJ1-5; 12 bases agree with TRBD1. This CDR3 region has 16 residues. Germline V gives CDR1 MNHNY, CDR2 SVGAGI (reference sequence). V trimming: 0 bases; J trimming: 5 bases; junction bases outside the gene matches: 2.

The chain has TRBV6-5 and TRBJ2-7; D perhaps matches TRBD2 (5 bases). The CDR3 loop spans 13 amino acids. The V end was cut by 6 bases, the J end by 5 bases, with 14 bases between. Germline CDR1 is MNHEY and CDR2 is SVGAGI. The CDR3 nucleotides are TGTGCCAGCAGCACTCCTAGAGCGGACGAGCAGTACTTC. This sequence encodes CASSTPRADEQYF.